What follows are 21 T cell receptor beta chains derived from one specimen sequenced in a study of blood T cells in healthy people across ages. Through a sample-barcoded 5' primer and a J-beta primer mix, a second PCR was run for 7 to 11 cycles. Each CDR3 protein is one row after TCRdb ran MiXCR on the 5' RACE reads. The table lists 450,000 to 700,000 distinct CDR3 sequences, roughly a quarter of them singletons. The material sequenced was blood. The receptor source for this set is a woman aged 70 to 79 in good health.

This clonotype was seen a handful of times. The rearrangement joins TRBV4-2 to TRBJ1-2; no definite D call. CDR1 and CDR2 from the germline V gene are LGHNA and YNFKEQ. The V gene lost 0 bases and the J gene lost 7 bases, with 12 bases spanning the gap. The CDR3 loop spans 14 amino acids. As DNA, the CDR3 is TGTGCCAGCAGCCAAGATTGGGAAAAAGGTGGCTACACCTTC. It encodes CASSQDWEKGGYTF.

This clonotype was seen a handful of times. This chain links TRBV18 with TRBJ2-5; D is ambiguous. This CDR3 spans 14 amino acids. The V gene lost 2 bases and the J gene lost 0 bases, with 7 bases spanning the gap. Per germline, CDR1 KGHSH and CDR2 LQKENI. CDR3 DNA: TGTGCCAGCTCACCAATCGGCGACCAAGAGACCCAGTACTTC. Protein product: CASSPIGDQETQYF.

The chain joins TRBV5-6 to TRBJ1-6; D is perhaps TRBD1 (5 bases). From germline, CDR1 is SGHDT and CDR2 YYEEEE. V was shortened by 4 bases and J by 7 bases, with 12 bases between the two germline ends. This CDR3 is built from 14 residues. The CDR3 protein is CASSPGTQNSPLHF. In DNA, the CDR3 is TGTGCCAGCAGCCCAGGGACGCAGAATTCACCCCTCCACTTT.

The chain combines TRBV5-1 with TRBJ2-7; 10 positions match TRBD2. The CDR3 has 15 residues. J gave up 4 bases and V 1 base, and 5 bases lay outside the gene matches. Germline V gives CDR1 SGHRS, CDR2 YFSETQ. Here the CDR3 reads CASSLFSGGPYEQYF. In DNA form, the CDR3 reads TGCGCCAGCAGCTTGTTTAGCGGGGGGCCGTACGAGCAGTACTTC.

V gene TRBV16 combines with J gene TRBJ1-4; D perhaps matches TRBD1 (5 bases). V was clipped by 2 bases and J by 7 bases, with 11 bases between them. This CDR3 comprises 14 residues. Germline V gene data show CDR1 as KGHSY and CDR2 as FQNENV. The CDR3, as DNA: TGTGCCAGCAGCCAAGTTCAGGGATTTGAAAAACTGTTTTTT. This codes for CASSQVQGFEKLFF.

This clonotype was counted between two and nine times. The CDR3 DNA reads TGTGCCAGCAGCTTAGTGGGACTAGTTACAGATACGCAGTATTTT. It specifies CASSLVGLVTDTQYF. This rearrangement joins TRBV7-2 to TRBJ2-3; 8 nucleotides match TRBD2. The CDR3 is 15 residues long. CDR1 and CDR2 from the germline V gene are SGHTA and FQGNSA. With 1 base clipped from V and 3 bases from J, the junction kept 3 bases outside the gene matches.

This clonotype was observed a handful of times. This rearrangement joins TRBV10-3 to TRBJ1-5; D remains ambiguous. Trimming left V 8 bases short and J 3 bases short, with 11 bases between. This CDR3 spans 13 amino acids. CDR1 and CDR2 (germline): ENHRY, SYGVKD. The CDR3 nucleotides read TGTGCCATCTGGCCCTCCCTCAATCAGCCCCAGCATTTT. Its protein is CAIWPSLNQPQHF.

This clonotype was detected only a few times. The CDR3 region has the DNA TGTGCCAGCAGCTTCCGGGACCGAGGGGAAAAACTGTTTTTT. It is translated as CASSFRDRGEKLFF. V gene TRBV11-2 combines with J gene TRBJ1-4; TRBD1 is a possible D gene (5 bases). The CDR3 length is 14 residues. Deletions cut 3 bases from V and 8 bases from J, with 13 bases between. The germline CDR1 and CDR2 sequences are SGHAT and FQNNGV.

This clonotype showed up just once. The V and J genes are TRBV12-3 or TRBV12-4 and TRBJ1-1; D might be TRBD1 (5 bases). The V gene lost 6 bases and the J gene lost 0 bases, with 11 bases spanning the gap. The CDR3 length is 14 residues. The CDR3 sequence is CASSPGPVNTEAFF. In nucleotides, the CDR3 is TGTGCCAGCAGCCCGGGACCGGTGAACACTGAAGCTTTCTTT.

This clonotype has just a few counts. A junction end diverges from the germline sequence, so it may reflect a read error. The CDR3, as DNA: TGTGCCAGGCGGGCGATGATGAACACCGAAGCTTTCTTT. Protein product: CARRAMMNTEAFF. The gene calls are TRBV7-2 and TRBJ1-1, with unresolved D. The CDR3 sequence is 13 residues long. From germline, CDR1 is SGHTA and CDR2 FQGNSA.

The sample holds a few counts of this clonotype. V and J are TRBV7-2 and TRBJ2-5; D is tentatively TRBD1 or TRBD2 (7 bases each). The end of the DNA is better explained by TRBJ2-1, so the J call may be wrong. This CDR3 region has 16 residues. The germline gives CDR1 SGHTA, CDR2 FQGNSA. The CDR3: CASSLGPGGEYNEQFF. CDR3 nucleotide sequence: TGTGCCAGCAGCTTAGGCCCAGGGGGGGAATACAATGAGCAGTTCTTC.

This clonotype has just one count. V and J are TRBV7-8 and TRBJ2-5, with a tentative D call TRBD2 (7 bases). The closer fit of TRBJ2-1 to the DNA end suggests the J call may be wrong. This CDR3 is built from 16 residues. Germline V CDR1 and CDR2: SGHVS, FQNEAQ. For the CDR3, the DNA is TGTGCCAGCAGCTTAGAGGGCCGGGGGGCCCGCAATGAGCAGTTCTTC. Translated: CASSLEGRGARNEQFF.

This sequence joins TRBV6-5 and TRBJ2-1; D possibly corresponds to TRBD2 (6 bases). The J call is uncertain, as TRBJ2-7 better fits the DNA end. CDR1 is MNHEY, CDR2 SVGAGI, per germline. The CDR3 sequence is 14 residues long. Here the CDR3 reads CASTSTRGSGEQYF. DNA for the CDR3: TGTGCCAGCACCTCGACGCGGGGATCGGGCGAGCAGTACTTC.

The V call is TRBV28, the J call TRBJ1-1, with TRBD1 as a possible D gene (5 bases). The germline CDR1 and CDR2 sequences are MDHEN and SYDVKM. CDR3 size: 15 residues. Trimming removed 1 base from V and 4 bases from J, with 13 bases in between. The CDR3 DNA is TGTGCCAGCAGTTTATTGGCAGGGTTAGTCACTGAAGCTTTCTTT. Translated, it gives CASSLLAGLVTEAFF.

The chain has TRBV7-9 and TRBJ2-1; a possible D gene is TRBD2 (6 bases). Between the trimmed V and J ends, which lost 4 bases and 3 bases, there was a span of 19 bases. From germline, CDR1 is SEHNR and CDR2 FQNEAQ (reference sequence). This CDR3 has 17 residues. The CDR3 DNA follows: TGTGCCAGCAGCTCCTCCATGGGGACTGCCCGCTACAATGAGCAGTTCTTC. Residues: CASSSSMGTARYNEQFF.

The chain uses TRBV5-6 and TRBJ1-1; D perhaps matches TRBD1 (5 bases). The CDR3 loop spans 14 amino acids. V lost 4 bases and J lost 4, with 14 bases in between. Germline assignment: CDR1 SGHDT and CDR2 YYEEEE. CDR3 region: CASSPVRGSTEAFF. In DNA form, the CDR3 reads TGTGCCAGCAGCCCCGTGAGGGGAAGCACTGAAGCTTTCTTT. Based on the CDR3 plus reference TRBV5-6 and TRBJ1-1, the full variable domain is DAGVTQSPTHLIKTRGQQVTLRCSPKSGHDTVSWYQQALGQGPQFIFQYYEEEERQRGNFPDRFSGHQFPNYSSELNVNALLLGDSALYLCASSPVRGSTEAFFGQGTRLTVV.

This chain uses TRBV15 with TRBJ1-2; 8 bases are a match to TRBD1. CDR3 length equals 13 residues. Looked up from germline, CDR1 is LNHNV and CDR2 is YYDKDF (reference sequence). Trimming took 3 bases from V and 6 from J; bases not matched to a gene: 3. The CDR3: CATSRDRVNGYTF. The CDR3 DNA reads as TGTGCCACCAGCAGGGACAGGGTTAATGGCTACACCTTC.

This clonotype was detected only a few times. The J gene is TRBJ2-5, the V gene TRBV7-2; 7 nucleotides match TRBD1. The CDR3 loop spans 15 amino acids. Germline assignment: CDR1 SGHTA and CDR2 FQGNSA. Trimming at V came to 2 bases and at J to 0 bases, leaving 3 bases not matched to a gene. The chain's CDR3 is CASSLMGTDQETQYF. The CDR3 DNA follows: TGTGCCAGCAGCTTAATGGGGACAGACCAAGAGACCCAGTACTTC.

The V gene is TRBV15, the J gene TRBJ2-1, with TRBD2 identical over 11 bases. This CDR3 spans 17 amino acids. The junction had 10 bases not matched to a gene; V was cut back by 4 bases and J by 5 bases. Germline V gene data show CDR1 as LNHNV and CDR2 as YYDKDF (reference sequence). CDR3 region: CATSTTRLAGIHNEQFF. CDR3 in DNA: TGTGCCACCAGCACCACGAGACTAGCGGGGATCCACAATGAGCAGTTCTTC.

For the CDR3, the DNA is TGTGCCAGCTCAACGGGAGGGCCGGATCAGCCCCAGCATTTT. It encodes CASSTGGPDQPQHF. V is TRBV18 and J is TRBJ1-5; D call uncertain. The CDR3 has 14 amino acids. Germline V gene lookup returns CDR1 KGHSH and CDR2 LQKENI. The V end was cut by 5 bases, the J end by 5 bases, with 13 bases between.

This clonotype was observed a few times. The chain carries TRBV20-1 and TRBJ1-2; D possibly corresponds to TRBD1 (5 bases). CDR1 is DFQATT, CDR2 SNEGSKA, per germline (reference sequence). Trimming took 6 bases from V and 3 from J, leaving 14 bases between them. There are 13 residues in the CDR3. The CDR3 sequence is CSAPLDSDYGYTF. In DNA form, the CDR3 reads TGCAGTGCCCCACTCGACAGCGACTATGGCTACACCTTC.